This TCR beta chain is from a study of tumor-infiltrating lymphocytes in primary liver carcinoma. Study-level findings and limits: Top-250-clone fractions were significantly higher in tumors than in blood (p = 0.039). A small share of top clones, only about 8-24%, was found in all five tumor regions.

The authors made TCR beta cDNA from approximately 500 ng total RNA with a constant-region primer. Slightly modified ARM-PCR served as the procedure for the TCR beta libraries. These libraries came from three rounds of nested multiplex PCR. Investigators reported that the first two PCR rounds, at roughly 11 cycles each, used TRBV1-TRBV30 forward primers with a C-beta reverse primer. MiXCR, applied by TCRdb to the multiplex PCR reads, yields one record per CDR3 protein. The sample yields approximately 45,000 distinct CDR3 sequences, 65% to 85% seen once. Concerning this clonotype itself: As yet, its antigen is unknown. A read error may produce the germline difference seen at one junction end.

Germline-derived CDR1 and CDR2 are MNHEY and SVGAGI. CDR3 length equals 11 residues. Without any cell sorting, about 19-32 mg of bulk tissue yielded co-extracted RNA and DNA. The patients presented with primary liver carcinoma, which was managed through surgical resection. Chronic HBV infection affected patients, none of whom had received treatment. V usage is TRBV6-5 and J usage is TRBJ2-1; D not resolved. The sample taken for sequencing was liver tumor tissue from sampling region 2. Indicated subset: tumor region T2, inferior pole. The TCR sequence derives from a man aged 35 to 55 with primary liver carcinoma and hepatitis B virus infection. The CDR3 nucleotides are TGTGCCAGAAGTTATGTGGATGAGCAGTTCTTC. Translated: CARSYVDEQFF.